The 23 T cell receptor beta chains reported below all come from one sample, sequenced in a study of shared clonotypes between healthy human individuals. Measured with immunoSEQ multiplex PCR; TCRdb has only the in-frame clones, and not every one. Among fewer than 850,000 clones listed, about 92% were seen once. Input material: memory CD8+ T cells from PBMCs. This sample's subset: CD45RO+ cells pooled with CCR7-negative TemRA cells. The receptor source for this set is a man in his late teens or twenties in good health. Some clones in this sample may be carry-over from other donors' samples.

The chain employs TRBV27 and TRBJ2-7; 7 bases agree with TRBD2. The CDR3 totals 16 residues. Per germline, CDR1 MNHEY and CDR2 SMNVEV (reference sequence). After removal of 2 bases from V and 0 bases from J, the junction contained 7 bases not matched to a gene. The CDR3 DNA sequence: TGTGCCAGCAGTTTAGGTAGGGCGGGAGCCTCCTACGAGCAGTACTTC. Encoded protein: CASSLGRAGASYEQYF.

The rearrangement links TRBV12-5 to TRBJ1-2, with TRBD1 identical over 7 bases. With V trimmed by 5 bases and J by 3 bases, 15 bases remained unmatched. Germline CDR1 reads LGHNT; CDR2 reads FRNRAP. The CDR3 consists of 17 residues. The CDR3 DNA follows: TGTGCTAGTGGTCCGACCGCCCGACAGGGCTGGGACTATGGCTACACCTTC. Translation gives CASGPTARQGWDYGYTF.

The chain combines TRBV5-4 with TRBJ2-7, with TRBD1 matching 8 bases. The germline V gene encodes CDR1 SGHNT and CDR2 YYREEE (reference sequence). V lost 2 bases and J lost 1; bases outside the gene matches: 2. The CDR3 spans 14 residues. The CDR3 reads CASSFGTGSYEQYF. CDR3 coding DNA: TGTGCCAGCAGCTTTGGGACAGGTTCCTACGAGCAGTACTTC.

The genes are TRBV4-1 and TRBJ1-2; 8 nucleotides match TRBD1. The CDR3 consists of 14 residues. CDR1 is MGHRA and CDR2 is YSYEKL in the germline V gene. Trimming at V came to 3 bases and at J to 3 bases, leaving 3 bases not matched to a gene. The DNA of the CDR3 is TGCGCCAGCAGCCACCCGACAGGGGACTATGGCTACACCTTC. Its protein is CASSHPTGDYGYTF.

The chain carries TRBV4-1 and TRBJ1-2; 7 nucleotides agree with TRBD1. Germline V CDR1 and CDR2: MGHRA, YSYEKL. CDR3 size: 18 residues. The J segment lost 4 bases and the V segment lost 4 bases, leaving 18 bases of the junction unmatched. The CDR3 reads CASSRPRDPGQTFYGYTF. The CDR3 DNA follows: TGCGCCAGCAGCCGACCACGGGATCCGGGACAGACTTTCTATGGCTACACCTTC.

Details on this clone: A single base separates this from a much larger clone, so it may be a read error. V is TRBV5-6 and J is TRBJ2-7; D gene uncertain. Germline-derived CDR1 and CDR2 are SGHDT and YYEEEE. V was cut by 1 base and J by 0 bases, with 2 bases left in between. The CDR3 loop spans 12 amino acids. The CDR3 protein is CASSLTSYEQYF. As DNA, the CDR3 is TGTGCCAGCAGCTTGACCTCCTACGAGCAGTACTTC.

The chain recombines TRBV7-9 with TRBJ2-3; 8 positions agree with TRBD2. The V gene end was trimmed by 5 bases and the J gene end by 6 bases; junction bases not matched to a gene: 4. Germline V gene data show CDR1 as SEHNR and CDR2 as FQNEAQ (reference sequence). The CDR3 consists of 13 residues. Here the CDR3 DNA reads TGTGCCAGCAGCCGGGGGGGTCCCGATACGCAGTATTTT. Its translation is CASSRGGPDTQYF.

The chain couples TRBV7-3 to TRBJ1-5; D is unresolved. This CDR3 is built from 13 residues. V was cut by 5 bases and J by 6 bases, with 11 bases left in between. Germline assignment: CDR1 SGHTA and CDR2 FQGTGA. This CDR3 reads CASSAASGQPQHF. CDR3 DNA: TGTGCCAGCAGCGCCGCTTCGGGTCAGCCCCAGCATTTT.

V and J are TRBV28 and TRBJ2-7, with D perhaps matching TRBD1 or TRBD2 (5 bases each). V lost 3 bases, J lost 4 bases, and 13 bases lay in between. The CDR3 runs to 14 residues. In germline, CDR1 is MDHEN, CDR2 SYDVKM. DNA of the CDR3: TGTGCCAGCAGTTTTTGGGACGGCATGTACGAGCAGTACTTC. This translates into CASSFWDGMYEQYF.

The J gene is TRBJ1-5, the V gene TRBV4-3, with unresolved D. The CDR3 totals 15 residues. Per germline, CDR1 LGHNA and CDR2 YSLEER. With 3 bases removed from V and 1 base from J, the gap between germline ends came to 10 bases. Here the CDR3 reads CASSQTVQSNQPQHF. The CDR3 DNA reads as TGCGCCAGCAGCCAGACGGTACAGAGCAATCAGCCCCAGCATTTT.

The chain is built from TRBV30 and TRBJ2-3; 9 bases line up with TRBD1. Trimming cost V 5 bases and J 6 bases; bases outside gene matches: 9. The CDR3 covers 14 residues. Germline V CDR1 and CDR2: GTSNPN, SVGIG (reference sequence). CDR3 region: CAWAKGTGHDTQYF. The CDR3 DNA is TGTGCCTGGGCTAAGGGGACAGGGCACGATACGCAGTATTTT.

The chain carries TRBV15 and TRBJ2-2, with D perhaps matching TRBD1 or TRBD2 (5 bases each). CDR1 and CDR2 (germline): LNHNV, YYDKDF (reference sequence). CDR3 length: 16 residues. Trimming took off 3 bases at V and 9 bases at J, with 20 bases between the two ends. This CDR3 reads CATSRGPNSGTRELFF. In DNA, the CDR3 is TGTGCCACCAGCAGGGGTCCCAATAGTGGGACCCGGGAGCTGTTTTTT.

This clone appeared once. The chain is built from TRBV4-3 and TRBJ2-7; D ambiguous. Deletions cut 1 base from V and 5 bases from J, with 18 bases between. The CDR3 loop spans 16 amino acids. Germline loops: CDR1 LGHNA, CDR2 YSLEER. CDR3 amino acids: CASSQVAPTSLHEQYF. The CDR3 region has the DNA TGCGCCAGCAGCCAAGTCGCGCCTACGAGTCTTCACGAGCAGTACTTC.

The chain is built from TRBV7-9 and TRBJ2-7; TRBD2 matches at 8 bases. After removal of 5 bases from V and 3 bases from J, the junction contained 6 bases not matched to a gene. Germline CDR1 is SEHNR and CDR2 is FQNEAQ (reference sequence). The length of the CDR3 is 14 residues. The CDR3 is CASSPILAGYEQYF. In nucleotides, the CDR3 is TGTGCCAGCAGCCCCATCCTAGCGGGCTACGAGCAGTACTTC.

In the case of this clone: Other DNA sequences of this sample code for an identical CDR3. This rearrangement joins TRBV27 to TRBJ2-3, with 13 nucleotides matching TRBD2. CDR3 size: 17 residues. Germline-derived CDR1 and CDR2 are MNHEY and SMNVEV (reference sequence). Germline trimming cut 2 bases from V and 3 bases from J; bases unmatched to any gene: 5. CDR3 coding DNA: TGTGCCAGCAGTTTAAGTGGACTAGCGGGAGCGACAGATACGCAGTATTTT. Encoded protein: CASSLSGLAGATDTQYF.

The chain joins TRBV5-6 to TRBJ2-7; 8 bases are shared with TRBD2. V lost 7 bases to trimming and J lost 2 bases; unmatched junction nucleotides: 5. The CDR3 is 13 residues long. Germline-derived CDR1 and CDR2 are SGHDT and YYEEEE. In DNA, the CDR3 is TGTGCCAGCCACGGGGGGGCTACCTACGAGCAGTACTTC. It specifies CASHGGATYEQYF.

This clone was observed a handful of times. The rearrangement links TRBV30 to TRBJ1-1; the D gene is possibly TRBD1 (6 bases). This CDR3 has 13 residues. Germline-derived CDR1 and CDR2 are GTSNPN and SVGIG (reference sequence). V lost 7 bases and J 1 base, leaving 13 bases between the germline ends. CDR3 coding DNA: TGTGCCTTCCCAGGGGACAAGAACACTGAAGCTTTCTTT. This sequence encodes CAFPGDKNTEAFF.

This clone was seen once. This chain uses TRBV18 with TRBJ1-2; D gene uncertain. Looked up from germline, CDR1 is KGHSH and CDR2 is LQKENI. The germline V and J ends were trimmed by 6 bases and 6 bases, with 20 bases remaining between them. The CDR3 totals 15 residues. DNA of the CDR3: TGTGCCAGCTCCGGTACTTTACAGAGTCCGGATGGCTACACCTTC. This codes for CASSGTLQSPDGYTF.

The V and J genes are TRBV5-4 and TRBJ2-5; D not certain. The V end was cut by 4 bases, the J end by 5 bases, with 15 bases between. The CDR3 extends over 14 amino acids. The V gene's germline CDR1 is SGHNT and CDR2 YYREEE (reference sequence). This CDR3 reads CASSPMDGLETQYF. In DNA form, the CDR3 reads TGTGCCAGCAGCCCGATGGACGGCTTGGAGACCCAGTACTTC.

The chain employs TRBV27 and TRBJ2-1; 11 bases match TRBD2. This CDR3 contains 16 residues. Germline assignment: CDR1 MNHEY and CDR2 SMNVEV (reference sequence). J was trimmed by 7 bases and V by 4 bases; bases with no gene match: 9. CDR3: CASSSIAGGPHNEQFF. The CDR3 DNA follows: TGTGCCAGCAGTTCCATAGCGGGAGGGCCTCATAATGAGCAGTTCTTC.

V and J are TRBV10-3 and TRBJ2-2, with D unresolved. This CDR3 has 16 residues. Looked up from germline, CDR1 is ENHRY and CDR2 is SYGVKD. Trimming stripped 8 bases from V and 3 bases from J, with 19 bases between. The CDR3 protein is CAISRIIRADTGELFF. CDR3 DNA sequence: TGTGCCATCTCTAGGATAATTCGGGCGGACACCGGGGAGCTGTTTTTT.

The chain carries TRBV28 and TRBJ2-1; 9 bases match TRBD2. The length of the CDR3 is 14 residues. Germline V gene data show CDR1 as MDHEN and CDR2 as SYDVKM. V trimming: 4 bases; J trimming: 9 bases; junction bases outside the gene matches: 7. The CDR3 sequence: CASSSGLAPSEQFF. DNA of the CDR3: TGTGCCAGCAGTTCCGGACTAGCGCCCAGTGAGCAGTTCTTC. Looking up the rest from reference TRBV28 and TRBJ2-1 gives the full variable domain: DVKVTQSSRYLVKRTGEKVFLECVQDMDHENMFWYRQDPGLGLRLIYFSYDVKMKEKGDIPEGYSVSREKKERFSLILESASTNQTSMYLCASSSGLAPSEQFFGPGTRLTVL.

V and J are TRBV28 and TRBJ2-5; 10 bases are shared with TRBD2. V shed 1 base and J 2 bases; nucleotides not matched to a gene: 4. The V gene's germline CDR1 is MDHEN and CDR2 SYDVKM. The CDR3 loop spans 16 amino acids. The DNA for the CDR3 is TGTGCCAGCAGTTTATACCCAGCGGGGGGGCAAGAGACCCAGTACTTC. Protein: CASSLYPAGGQETQYF.